The 27 T cell receptor beta chains given below trace back to one sample, sequenced in a study of T cell responses to AZD1222 COVID-19 vaccine. Using immunoSEQ multiplex PCR, the repertoire was profiled, and TCRdb retains in-frame clones only, with some absent. The repertoire consists of about 140,000 clones, with approximately 91% occurring once and the leading ten covering 4.7%. This specimen was peripheral blood, taken on day 0 of AZD1222 vaccination. These receptors were taken from an adult in good health.

The chain has TRBV11-2 and TRBJ2-7; 7 bases are shared with TRBD1. The V gene end was trimmed by 4 bases and the J gene end by 2 bases; junction bases not matched to a gene: 2. The CDR3 consists of 13 residues. Germline lookup yields CDR1 SGHAT and CDR2 FQNNGV. CDR3 protein: CASSWDSTYEQYF. DNA of the CDR3: TGTGCCAGCAGCTGGGACAGTACCTACGAGCAGTACTTC.

About this clone itself: This same CDR3 is encoded by further DNA sequences in the sample. This chain links TRBV6-4 with TRBJ2-2; D uncertain. CDR3 length: 13 amino acids. CDR1 and CDR2 from the germline V gene are MRHNA and SNTAGT. V lost 3 bases, J lost 3 bases, and 5 bases lay in between. CDR3 protein: CASSERDTGELFF. The CDR3 DNA follows: TGTGCCAGCAGTGAAAGAGACACCGGGGAGCTGTTTTTT.

The chain recombines TRBV5-5 with TRBJ2-7; D is ambiguous. The CDR3 covers 17 residues. CDR1 is SGHKS, CDR2 YYEKEE, per germline (reference sequence). V gave up 1 base and J gave up 6 bases, with 23 bases separating them. CDR3 coding DNA: TGTGCCAGCAGCTTGTTTTCTTCGTGGGCCTTTCTTACCGAGCAGTACTTC. It encodes CASSLFSSWAFLTEQYF.

J is TRBJ2-1 and V is TRBV28; 9 nucleotides align to TRBD1. The CDR3 contains 19 residues. Losses at the gene ends were 3 bases for V and 0 bases for J; bases not matched to a gene: 12. The germline CDR1 and CDR2 sequences are MDHEN and SYDVKM. CDR3 DNA sequence: TGTGCCAGCAGTTTCCCCCGCGAGGAGACAGGGGGCTCCTACAATGAGCAGTTCTTC. It is translated as CASSFPREETGGSYNEQFF.

J is TRBJ1-5 and V is TRBV3-1 (or the pseudogene TRBV3-2); D is ambiguous. This CDR3 spans 14 amino acids. V was cut by 1 base and J by 4 bases, with 8 bases left in between. The germline V gene encodes CDR1 LGHDT and CDR2 YNNKEL (reference sequence). In DNA, the CDR3 is TGTGCCAGCAGCCAAGGACACCTTAATCAGCCCCAGCATTTT. Its translation: CASSQGHLNQPQHF.

This chain uses TRBV6-2 or TRBV6-3 with TRBJ1-5; the D gene is possibly TRBD1 (6 bases). Germline CDR1 and CDR2: MNHEY and SVGEGT. Trimming removed 5 bases from V and 11 bases from J, with 13 bases in between. The CDR3 has 12 residues. The CDR3 DNA reads as TGTGCCAGCAGTCCGGACAGAGCGGCCCAGCATTTT. Translated, it gives CASSPDRAAQHF.

This chain connects TRBV4-1 to TRBJ1-6; D possibly corresponds to TRBD1 (5 bases). The CDR3 runs to 15 residues. Germline-derived CDR1 and CDR2 are MGHRA and YSYEKL. V lost 10 bases to trimming and J lost 8 bases, with 21 bases between them. CDR3 region: CATTRTVRDDSPLHF. The CDR3 coding sequence is TGCGCCACCACCCGAACGGTCAGGGATGATTCACCCCTCCACTTT.

Regarding this clone: A read error likely explains this, since a far larger clone differs by one base. The rearrangement uses TRBV5-6 and TRBJ2-2; D is undetermined. V was trimmed by 0 bases and J by 3 bases, leaving 0 bases between them. The germline V gene encodes CDR1 SGHDT and CDR2 YYEEEE. The CDR3 totals 12 residues. This CDR3 is CASSLDTGELFF. CDR3 coding DNA: TGTGCCAGCAGCTTGGACACCGGGGAGCTGTTTTTT.

The chain recombines TRBV28 with TRBJ1-2; a weak D match, TRBD1 (6 bases). The V gene lost 5 bases and the J gene lost 2 bases, with 18 bases spanning the gap. The CDR3 runs 16 residues. Germline assignment: CDR1 MDHEN and CDR2 SYDVKM. CDR3 sequence: CASSHRGQTVNYGYTF. As DNA, the CDR3 is TGTGCCAGCAGTCATCGGGGGCAAACCGTAAACTATGGCTACACCTTC.

The V gene is TRBV7-9, the J gene TRBJ1-2; 8 bases match TRBD1. Trimming removed 4 bases from V and 8 bases from J; junction bases left unmatched: 6. The CDR3 consists of 13 residues. The germline gives CDR1 SEHNR, CDR2 FQNEAQ (reference sequence). This chain's CDR3 is CASSSQGALGYTF. The CDR3, as DNA: TGTGCCAGCAGCTCCCAGGGGGCGCTGGGCTACACCTTC.

The V and J genes are TRBV5-1 and TRBJ1-1; no reliable D call. Germline V gene data show CDR1 as SGHRS and CDR2 as YFSETQ. V lost 5 bases to trimming and J lost 1 base, with 12 bases between them. This CDR3 region has 14 residues. CDR3 loop: CASSLSAENTEAFF. CDR3 sequence (DNA): TGCGCCAGCAGTTTGTCAGCAGAGAACACTGAAGCTTTCTTT.

The chain uses TRBV6-5 and TRBJ2-1; possibly TRBD2 for D (5 bases). The CDR3 loop spans 16 amino acids. V gave up 2 bases and J gave up 0 bases, with 11 bases separating them. Germline CDR1 and CDR2: MNHEY and SVGAGI. CDR3 protein: CASSYRGPSSYNEQFF. Here the CDR3 DNA reads TGTGCCAGCAGTTACCGGGGTCCCAGCTCCTACAATGAGCAGTTCTTC.

The chain combines TRBV28 with TRBJ2-7, with D maybe TRBD1 (6 bases). V lost 6 bases, J lost 0 bases, and 21 bases lay in between. Germline lookup yields CDR1 MDHEN and CDR2 SYDVKM. This CDR3 is built from 17 residues. In DNA, the CDR3 is TGTGCCAGCAGCTGGGGAACCGGGACACCCACCTCCTACGAGCAGTACTTC. Amino acids: CASSWGTGTPTSYEQYF.

The chain couples TRBV19 to TRBJ1-5; D uncertain. The CDR3 sequence is 14 residues long. The V and J ends lost 2 bases and 3 bases respectively, with 8 bases between them. Germline CDR1 and CDR2: LNHDA and SQIVND (reference sequence). The CDR3 loop is CASSITLINQPQHF. In DNA, the CDR3 is TGTGCCAGTAGTATAACTCTCATCAATCAGCCCCAGCATTTT.

The chain combines TRBV6-5 with TRBJ1-6; D call uncertain. V lost 6 bases and J 14 bases, leaving 11 bases between the germline ends. CDR3 length: 11 residues. CDR1 MNHEY and CDR2 SVGAGI come from the germline V gene. The CDR3 loop reads CASSHTQALHF. CDR3 coding DNA: TGTGCCAGCAGCCACACCCAAGCCCTCCACTTT.

The chain is built from TRBV14 and TRBJ1-1; no definite D call. The length of the CDR3 is 15 residues. The V gene's germline CDR1 is SGHDN and CDR2 FVKESK. Deletions cut 1 base from V and 5 bases from J, with 14 bases between. In nucleotides, the CDR3 is TGTGCCAGCAGCCAAGGGTACGGAGAAGGTACTGAAGCTTTCTTT. Translated: CASSQGYGEGTEAFF.

The rearrangement joins TRBV6-5 to TRBJ1-3, with a tentative D call TRBD1 (5 bases). This CDR3 is built from 14 residues. Trimming cost V 6 bases and J 0 bases, with 9 bases left between them. Germline-derived CDR1 and CDR2 are MNHEY and SVGAGI. In DNA, the CDR3 is TGTGCCAGCAGGCGACAGAGCTCTGGAAACACCATATATTTT. This codes for CASRRQSSGNTIYF.

The V gene is TRBV18, the J gene TRBJ1-2, with TRBD1 matching over 11 bases. CDR3 size: 14 residues. The junction had 6 bases not matched to a gene; V was cut back by 4 bases and J by 8 bases. Germline V lookup: CDR1 KGHSH, CDR2 LQKENI. The CDR3 loop is CASSLPGTGGGYTF. In DNA form, the CDR3 reads TGTGCCAGCTCACTCCCCGGGACAGGGGGAGGCTACACCTTC.

V and J are TRBV5-5 and TRBJ2-7, with a possible D match to TRBD1 (5 bases). Germline CDR1 SGHKS, CDR2 YYEKEE (reference sequence). The V gene lost 4 bases and the J gene lost 1 base, with 18 bases spanning the gap. The CDR3 totals 16 residues. In DNA form, the CDR3 reads TGTGCCAGCAGCCCCCAAACAGGTTTTAGGTCCTACGAGCAGTACTTC. It specifies CASSPQTGFRSYEQYF.

By share, this clone ranks as medium-sized (0.01 to 0.1%). CDR3 nucleotides: TGTGCCAGCAGCCTAGGGGCCAGCTCTCCTGGAAACACCATATATTTT. Residues: CASSLGASSPGNTIYF. The chain carries TRBV5-4 and TRBJ1-3, with a possible D match to TRBD1 (5 bases). Germline CDR1 SGHNT, CDR2 YYREEE (reference sequence). The CDR3 is made up of 16 amino acids. V lost 4 bases, J lost 2 bases, and 16 bases lay in between. Full variable domain (missing parts from reference TRBV5-4 and TRBJ1-3): ETGVTQSPTHLIKTRGQQVTLRCSSQSGHNTVSWYQQALGQGPQFIFQYYREEENGRGNFPPRFSGLQFPNYSSELNVNALELDDSALYLCASSLGASSPGNTIYFGEGSWLTVV.

This rearrangement joins TRBV29-1 to TRBJ2-7; TRBD2 matches 9 bases. V trimming: 2 bases; J trimming: 6 bases; junction bases outside the gene matches: 5. The CDR3 runs to 13 residues. Germline lookup yields CDR1 SQVTM and CDR2 ANQGSEA. The CDR3 region is CSVEWREGLEQYF. The CDR3 coding sequence is TGCAGCGTTGAATGGCGGGAGGGCCTCGAGCAGTACTTC.

The gene calls are TRBV7-9 and TRBJ2-5; 9 bases align to TRBD1. J gave up 2 bases and V 4 bases, and 5 bases lay outside the gene matches. The CDR3 runs to 15 residues. Germline loops: CDR1 SEHNR, CDR2 FQNEAQ (reference sequence). The CDR3 DNA is TGTGCCAGCAGCTCTACAGGGGGCGGTCAAGAGACCCAGTACTTC. Translated, it gives CASSSTGGGQETQYF.

The J gene is TRBJ2-6, the V gene TRBV7-3; no definite D call. The CDR3 loop spans 12 amino acids. V was shortened by 5 bases and J by 2 bases, with 1 base between the two germline ends. Germline assignment: CDR1 SGHTA and CDR2 FQGTGA. CDR3 amino acids: CASSPGANVLTF. CDR3 nucleotides: TGTGCCAGCAGCCCTGGGGCCAACGTCCTGACTTTC.

J is TRBJ2-2 and V is TRBV11-2; D might be TRBD2 (5 bases). Germline values: CDR1 SGHAT, CDR2 FQNNGV. The germline V and J ends were trimmed by 1 base and 4 bases, with 7 bases remaining between them. This CDR3 comprises 14 residues. The CDR3 sequence is CASSLVTSTGELFF. In DNA form, the CDR3 reads TGTGCCAGCAGCTTAGTCACTAGCACCGGGGAGCTGTTTTTT.

This clone turned up a few times. The chain uses TRBV6-5 and TRBJ2-2, with 9 bases that match TRBD2. This CDR3 has 16 amino acids. Germline CDR1 reads MNHEY; CDR2 reads SVGAGI. Trimming at V came to 2 bases and at J to 1 base, leaving 2 bases not matched to a gene. CDR3 protein: CASSYLSGGNTGELFF. The CDR3 nucleotides are TGTGCCAGCAGTTACCTTAGCGGGGGGAACACCGGGGAGCTGTTTTTT.

The chain employs TRBV5-5 and TRBJ1-2; tentatively, D is TRBD1 (5 bases). The CDR3 is 11 amino acids. The germline V gene has CDR1 SGHKS and CDR2 YYEKEE (reference sequence). Trimming took off 6 bases at V and 14 bases at J, with 17 bases between the two ends. The CDR3 DNA follows: TGTGCCAGCACCCTTCTGAGGGGTGAGACCTTC. Amino acids: CASTLLRGETF. Complete variable domain (other parts from reference TRBV5-5 and TRBJ1-2): DAGVTQSPTHLIKTRGQQVTLRCSPISGHKSVSWYQQVLGQGPQFIFQYYEKEERGRGNFPDRFSARQFPNYSSELNVNALLLGDSALYLCASTLLRGETFGSGTRLTVV.

This chain uses TRBV7-2 with TRBJ1-2, with D possibly being TRBD1 (6 bases). The germline gives CDR1 SGHTA, CDR2 FQGNSA. The CDR3 runs 16 residues. Trimming removed 1 base at V and 8 bases at J, with 20 bases between. The CDR3 protein is CASSLVSSGGRDGYTF. The CDR3 DNA reads TGTGCCAGCAGCTTAGTTTCCTCGGGGGGGCGGGACGGCTACACCTTC.